The entry that follows covers one T cell receptor beta chain sequence. Its cognate antigen is unknown. At one end the junction does not follow the germline gene, possibly because of a read error. This specimen comes from a study of shared clonotypes between healthy human individuals. The test was conducted at deep level. Data came from immunoSEQ multiplex PCR; TCRdb stores just in-frame clones and leaves some out. The sample includes over 700,000 clones, roughly 72% of them seen just once. The study's findings and limits: Rarefaction indicated that sorted-subset sequencing remained incomplete although depth was large. Naive subsets generally had larger estimated richness than memory subsets. Blood was the sole source, and tissue repertoires probably differ.

Germline V gene data show CDR1 as SGHRS and CDR2 as YFSETQ. The CDR3 extends over 15 amino acids. The clonotype comes from a woman between 25 and 40 years old in good health. Sequenced material: memory CD4+ T cells sorted from blood. Sample subset: CD45RA-negative fraction. V usage is TRBV5-1 and J usage is TRBJ2-7; possible D gene TRBD2, 6 bases. The CDR3 region has the DNA TGCGCCAGCAGCTTCGAAGGGAGGCCCTCCAACGAGCAGTACTTC. It is translated as CASSFEGRPSNEQYF.